This entry features one TCR beta chain sequence. What it binds is unknown. The entry originates in a study of cytomegalovirus exposure and HLA in healthy donors. Broader study findings: Many donors shared some public TCRs, even though most TCR sequences were rare.

CDR1 is SEHNR, CDR2 FQNEAQ, per germline (reference sequence). The V end lost 9 bases, the J end lost 1 base, and 13 bases lay between the germline ends. This CDR3 comprises 14 residues. It was with 60 Vbeta and 13 Jbeta primers that the PCR ran. Libraries were prepared by immunoSEQ multiplex PCR; TCRdb keeps only in-frame clonotypes and omits some of them. The data show approximately 170,000 clones, with about 85% seen just once and 1.3% held by the top ten. The clonotype originates from a man aged 50 to 60 in good health and CMV-seropositive. Sequencing input: PBMCs. V usage is TRBV7-9 and J usage is TRBJ2-1, with D perhaps matching TRBD2 (7 bases). CDR3 nucleotide sequence: TGTGCCAGTGACCGGGGGGCTTCCTACAATGAGCAGTTCTTC. Protein product: CASDRGASYNEQFF. Combining the CDR3 with reference TRBV7-9 and TRBJ2-1 gives the whole variable domain DTGVSQNPRHKITKRGQNVTFRCDPISEHNRLYWYRQTLGQGPEFLTYFQNEAQLEKSRLLSDRFSAERPKGSFSTLEIQRTEQGDSAMYLCASDRGASYNEQFFGPGTRLTVL.